The following is a T cell receptor beta chain sequence with its context. Its antigen remains unknown. With 5 bases clipped from V and 2 bases from J, the junction kept 6 bases outside the gene matches. The V gene's germline CDR1 is SGHNT and CDR2 YENEEA. The CDR3 is 16 amino acids. Primers for the PCR totalled 60 Vbeta and 13 Jbeta. Clones were read by immunoSEQ multiplex PCR, and TCRdb kept only the in-frame ones, dropping some. The ten top clones account for about 11%, within a sample of 45,000 to 55,000 clones. These data are taken from a study of cytomegalovirus exposure and HLA in healthy donors. General study findings and limits: The HLA-A and HLA-B alleles of most subjects were reportedly predicted accurately from TCR beta sequences.

The chain has TRBV11-3 and TRBJ2-4; 10 nucleotides agree with TRBD1. Source material: PBMCs. The TCR comes from a woman in her forties or fifties in good health and CMV-seropositive. CDR3 sequence reads: CASSTPGQGPKNIQYF. The DNA for the CDR3 is TGTGCCAGCAGCACACCGGGACAGGGGCCCAAAAACATTCAGTACTTC.